The text below deals with one TCR beta chain. This entry comes from a study of blood T cell repertoires in COVID-19. Study context: From the United States, Italy and Spain came samples of acute and convalescent COVID-19. Sources were T cells, B-cell-depleted T cells, or PBMCs; the material itself was cDNA or gDNA.

The CDR3 covers 12 residues. The V end was cut by 1 base, the J end by 5 bases, with 3 bases between. Source study methods: Reference gene primer amplification gave estimated nucleated cell counts. Generated by immunoSEQ multiplex PCR, the TCRdb table keeps only in-frame clones and is missing some. Clone size and V and J calls were adopted from that table, with D and trimming inferred from the DNA. The sample lists under 80,000 clones; around 87% were seen once. The chain joins TRBV12-3 or TRBV12-4 to TRBJ2-1; D remains unclear. Source material: peripheral blood. The sequence came from a man aged 55 to 69 with acute or convalescent COVID-19. In DNA, the CDR3 is TGTGCCAGCAGTTTAGTAAACAATGAGCAGTTCTTC. The encoded protein is CASSLVNNEQFF.